A single sample is the source of the 13 T cell receptor beta chains below, sequenced in a study of blood T cell repertoires in COVID-19. Produced via immunoSEQ multiplex PCR; TCRdb's table is partial and in-frame only. Of approximately 94,000 clones in the sample, 70% to 80% were seen once. The specimen sequenced was peripheral blood. Receptors originate from a woman aged 70 to 79 with acute or convalescent COVID-19.

The chain combines TRBV9 with TRBJ2-6, with no clear D. The V gene's germline CDR1 is SGDLS and CDR2 YYNGEE. V was cut by 3 bases and J by 0 bases, with 10 bases left in between. The CDR3 length is 16 residues. The CDR3 region is CASSAVASSGANVLTF. The CDR3 DNA is TGTGCCAGCAGCGCAGTTGCCAGCTCTGGGGCCAACGTCCTGACTTTC.

The chain has TRBV6-5 and TRBJ2-1; D might be TRBD2 (5 bases). CDR1 is MNHEY and CDR2 is SVGAGI in the germline V gene. Trimming shortened V by 8 bases and J by 4 bases, and 18 bases separated the two germline ends. The CDR3 runs 15 residues. The DNA for the CDR3 is TGTGCCAGCTTAGGACTGGCCTTTCGTTACAATGAGCAGTTCTTC. It encodes CASLGLAFRYNEQFF.

The chain recombines TRBV24-1 with TRBJ2-3; the match to TRBD2 covers 14 bases. V trimming: 5 bases; J trimming: 2 bases; junction bases outside the gene matches: 8. Germline values: CDR1 KGHDR, CDR2 SFDVKD. The CDR3 is 18 amino acids. This chain's CDR3 is CATSGPTSGGGNTDTQYF. The CDR3, as DNA: TGTGCCACCAGTGGCCCGACTAGCGGGGGGGGGAACACAGATACGCAGTATTTT.

The rearrangement joins TRBV11-3 to TRBJ1-3, with D uncertain. CDR3 length equals 13 residues. Germline V gives CDR1 SGHNT, CDR2 YENEEA. The V end was cut by 5 bases, the J end by 0 bases, with 5 bases between. The chain's CDR3 is CASSPSSGNTIYF. CDR3 bases: TGTGCCAGCAGCCCCTCCTCTGGAAACACCATATATTTT.

The rearrangement joins TRBV28 to TRBJ2-2; 8 bases are shared with TRBD2. Germline values: CDR1 MDHEN, CDR2 SYDVKM. Unmatched junction bases numbered 5, after V lost 4 bases and J lost 1 base. The CDR3 is 16 residues long. The CDR3 loop is CASSSYGGENTGELFF. The DNA of the CDR3 is TGTGCCAGCAGTTCCTACGGGGGGGAGAACACCGGGGAGCTGTTTTTT. Looking up the rest from reference TRBV28 and TRBJ2-2 gives the full variable domain: DVKVTQSSRYLVKRTGEKVFLECVQDMDHENMFWYRQDPGLGLRLIYFSYDVKMKEKGDIPEGYSVSREKKERFSLILESASTNQTSMYLCASSSYGGENTGELFFGEGSRLTVL.

The chain recombines TRBV11-2 with TRBJ2-5, with 8 bases identical to TRBD1. Germline CDR1 reads SGHAT; CDR2 reads FQNNGV. This CDR3 region has 14 residues. V lost 5 bases and J lost 7; bases outside the gene matches: 9. The chain's CDR3 is CASSVGTGLGTQYF. The CDR3 DNA reads as TGTGCCAGCAGCGTAGGGACAGGCCTCGGGACCCAGTACTTC. The full variable domain, completed using reference TRBV11-2 and TRBJ2-5, is EAGVAQSPRYKIIEKRQSVAFWCNPISGHATLYWYQQILGQGPKLLIQFQNNGVVDDSQLPKDRFSAERLKGVDSTLKIQPAKLEDSAVYLCASSVGTGLGTQYFGPGTRLLVL.

The chain employs TRBV5-1 and TRBJ1-3, with 7 nucleotides matching TRBD1. V was clipped by 2 bases and J by 0 bases; unmatched bases: 5. This CDR3 has 16 residues. Germline values: CDR1 SGHRS, CDR2 YFSETQ. CDR3 coding DNA: TGCGCCAGCAGCTTCGGACAGGTTAGCTCTGGAAACACCATATATTTT. It encodes CASSFGQVSSGNTIYF.

This clone was observed once. The V gene is TRBV5-8, the J gene TRBJ2-3; no clear D. CDR3 length: 15 amino acids. Germline V gene lookup returns CDR1 SGHTS and CDR2 YDEGEE. Between the trimmed V and J ends, which lost 4 bases and 0 bases, there was a span of 12 bases. In DNA form, the CDR3 reads TGTGCCAGCAGCAGTCCTAGAAGGAGCACAGATACGCAGTATTTT. Translated: CASSSPRRSTDTQYF.

The genes are TRBV5-1 and TRBJ1-1; 7 positions match TRBD1. Germline V gene lookup returns CDR1 SGHRS and CDR2 YFSETQ. V gave up 3 bases and J gave up 1 base; unmatched junction bases: 6. The CDR3 totals 15 residues. CDR3 region: CASSWADRANTEAFF. Here the CDR3 DNA reads TGCGCCAGCAGCTGGGCTGACAGGGCGAACACTGAAGCTTTCTTT. Full variable domain (rest looked up from reference TRBV5-1 and TRBJ1-1): KAGVTQTPRYLIKTRGQQVTLSCSPISGHRSVSWYQQTPGQGLQFLFEYFSETQRNKGNFPGRFSGRQFSNSRSEMNVSTLELGDSALYLCASSWADRANTEAFFGQGTRLTVV.

This clone has only one observation. The chain is built from TRBV7-2 and TRBJ1-6, with 7 bases lining up with TRBD1. This CDR3 comprises 16 residues. Trimming took 4 bases from V and 0 from J; bases not matched to a gene: 3. Germline V gene sequence: CDR1 SGHTA, CDR2 FQGNSA. CDR3 in DNA: TGTGCCAGCAGCTCGGGACAGACCTCCTATAATTCACCCCTCCACTTT. Amino acids: CASSSGQTSYNSPLHF.

The chain uses TRBV6-2 or TRBV6-3 and TRBJ2-1, with D perhaps TRBD2 (6 bases). The CDR3 is 18 residues long. Trimming shortened V by 0 bases and J by 2 bases, and 17 bases separated the two germline ends. The germline CDR1 and CDR2 sequences are MNHEY and SVGEGT. The DNA of the CDR3 is TGTGCCAGCAGTTACTCGACTACGCGGGGACTGACCTACAATGAGCAGTTCTTC. Translating gives CASSYSTTRGLTYNEQFF.

This chain links TRBV9 with TRBJ2-3, with a weak D call TRBD2 (6 bases). The V end lost 3 bases, the J end lost 2 bases, and 13 bases lay between the germline ends. From germline, CDR1 is SGDLS and CDR2 YYNGEE. The CDR3 totals 15 residues. CDR3: CASSAGGRPTDTQYF. DNA for the CDR3: TGTGCCAGCAGCGCTGGGGGGAGGCCCACAGATACGCAGTATTTT.

V gene TRBV6-5 combines with J gene TRBJ1-1, with TRBD1 identical over 11 bases. CDR3 size: 14 residues. The J segment lost 5 bases and the V segment lost 5 bases, leaving 4 bases of the junction unmatched. CDR1 and CDR2 from the germline V gene are MNHEY and SVGAGI. Written as DNA, the CDR3 is TGTGCCAGCAGTCATGGGACAGGGGGAACTGAAGCTTTCTTT. As protein: CASSHGTGGTEAFF.